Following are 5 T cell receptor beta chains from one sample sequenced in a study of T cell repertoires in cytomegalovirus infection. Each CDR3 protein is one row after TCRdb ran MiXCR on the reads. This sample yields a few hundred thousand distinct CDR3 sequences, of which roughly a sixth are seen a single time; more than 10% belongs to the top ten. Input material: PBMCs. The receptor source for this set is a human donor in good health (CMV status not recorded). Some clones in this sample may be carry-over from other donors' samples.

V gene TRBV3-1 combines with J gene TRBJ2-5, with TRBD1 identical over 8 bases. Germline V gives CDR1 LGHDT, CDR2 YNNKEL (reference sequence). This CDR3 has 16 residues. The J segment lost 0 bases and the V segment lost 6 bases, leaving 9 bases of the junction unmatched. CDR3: CASSRTGLSYQETQYF. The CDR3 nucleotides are TGTGCCAGCAGTAGGACAGGGCTCTCGTACCAAGAGACCCAGTACTTC.

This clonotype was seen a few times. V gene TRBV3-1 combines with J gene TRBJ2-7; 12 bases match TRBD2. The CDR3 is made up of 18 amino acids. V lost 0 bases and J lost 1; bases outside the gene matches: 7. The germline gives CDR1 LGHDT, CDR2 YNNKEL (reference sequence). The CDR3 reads CASSQDGLAGGLSYEQYF. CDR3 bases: TGTGCCAGCAGCCAAGATGGGCTAGCGGGGGGGTTGTCCTACGAGCAGTACTTC.

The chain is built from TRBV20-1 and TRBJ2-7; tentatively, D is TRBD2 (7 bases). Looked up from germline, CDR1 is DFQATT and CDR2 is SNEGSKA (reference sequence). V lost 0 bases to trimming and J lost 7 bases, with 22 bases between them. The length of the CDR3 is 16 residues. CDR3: CSARDRWGGALREQYF. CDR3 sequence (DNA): TGCAGTGCTAGAGATCGGTGGGGGGGGGCCTTGAGGGAGCAGTACTTC.

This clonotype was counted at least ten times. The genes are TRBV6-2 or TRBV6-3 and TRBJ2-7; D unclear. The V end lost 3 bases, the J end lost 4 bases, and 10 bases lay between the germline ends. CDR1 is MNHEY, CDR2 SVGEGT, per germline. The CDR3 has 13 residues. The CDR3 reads CASSYSGLYEQYF. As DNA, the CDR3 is TGTGCCAGCAGTTATTCCGGGTTATACGAGCAGTACTTC.

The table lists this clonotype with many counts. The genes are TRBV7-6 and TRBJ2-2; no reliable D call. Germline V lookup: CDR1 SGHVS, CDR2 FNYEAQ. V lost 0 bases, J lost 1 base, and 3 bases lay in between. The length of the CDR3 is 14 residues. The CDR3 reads CASSLAQNTGELFF. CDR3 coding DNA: TGTGCCAGCAGCTTAGCACAGAACACCGGGGAGCTGTTTTTT.